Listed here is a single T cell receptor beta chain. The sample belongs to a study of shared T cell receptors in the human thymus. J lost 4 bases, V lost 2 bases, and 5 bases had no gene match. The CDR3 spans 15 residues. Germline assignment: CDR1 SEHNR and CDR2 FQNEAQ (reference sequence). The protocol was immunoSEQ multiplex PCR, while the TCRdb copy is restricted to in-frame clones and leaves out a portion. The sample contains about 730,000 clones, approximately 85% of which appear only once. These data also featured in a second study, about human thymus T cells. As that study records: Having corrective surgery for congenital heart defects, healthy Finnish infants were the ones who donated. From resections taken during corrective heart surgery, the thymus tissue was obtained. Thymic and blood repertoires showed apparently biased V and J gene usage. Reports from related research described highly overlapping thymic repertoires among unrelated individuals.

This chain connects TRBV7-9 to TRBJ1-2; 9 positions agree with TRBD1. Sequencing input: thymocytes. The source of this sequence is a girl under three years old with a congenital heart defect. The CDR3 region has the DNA TGTGCCAGCAGCTTACCTATGGGACAGGGCTATGGCTACACCTTC. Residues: CASSLPMGQGYGYTF.